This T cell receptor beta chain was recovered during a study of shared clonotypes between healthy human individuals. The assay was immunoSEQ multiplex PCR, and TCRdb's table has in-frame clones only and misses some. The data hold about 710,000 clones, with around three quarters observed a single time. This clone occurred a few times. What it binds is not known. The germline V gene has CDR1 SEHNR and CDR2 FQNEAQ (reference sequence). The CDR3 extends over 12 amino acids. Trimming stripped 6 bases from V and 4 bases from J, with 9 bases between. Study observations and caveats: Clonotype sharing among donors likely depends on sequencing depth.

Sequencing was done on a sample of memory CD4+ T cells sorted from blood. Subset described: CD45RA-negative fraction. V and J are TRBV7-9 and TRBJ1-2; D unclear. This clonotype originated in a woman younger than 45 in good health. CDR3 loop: CASSGNIYGYTF. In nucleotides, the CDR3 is TGTGCCAGCAGTGGAAACATCTATGGCTACACCTTC. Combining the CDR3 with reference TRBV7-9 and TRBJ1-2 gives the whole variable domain DTGVSQNPRHKITKRGQNVTFRCDPISEHNRLYWYRQTLGQGPEFLTYFQNEAQLEKSRLLSDRFSAERPKGSFSTLEIQRTEQGDSAMYLCASSGNIYGYTFGSGTRLTVV.